This T cell receptor (beta chain) derives from a study of CD8 T cells in ankylosing spondylitis. Study-level results: In peripheral blood, disease-linked CD8+ clones occurred at relatively low frequencies. Some of the motif variants had earlier been found in reactive arthritis patients' fluid and blood. Disease-associated clones were reportedly significantly overrepresented in matched ankylosing spondylitis synovial fluid. A motif of several highly homologous TCR beta variants was seen as apparently characteristic of ankylosing spondylitis blood.

In the case of this clonotype: Antigen unknown.

V dropped 7 bases and J dropped 0 bases, with 15 bases sitting between them. Germline V gene lookup returns CDR1 SQVTM and CDR2 ANQGSEA. This CDR3 spans 14 amino acids. For TCR beta, libraries came from quantitative 5'-RACE with molecular barcodes. Via MiXCR, TCRdb re-called the 5' RACE reads, giving one row per CDR3 protein. The sample has approximately 540,000 distinct CDR3 sequences; roughly 13% are singletons. Specimen: blood, either unsorted or a sorted T cell fraction (not recorded which). This clonotype was obtained from a male donor with ankylosing spondylitis. The chain has TRBV29-1 and TRBJ1-1; D remains unclear. CDR3 nucleotides: TGCAGCGCCCGCCGTACAAACATGAACACTGAAGCTTTCTTT. Residues: CSARRTNMNTEAFF. The variable domain in full, with the rest retrieved from reference TRBV29-1 and TRBJ1-1, is SAVISQKPSRDICQRGTSLTIQCQVDSQVTMMFWYRQQPGQSLTLIATANQGSEATYESGFVIDKFPISRPNLTFSTLTVSNMSPEDSSIYLCSARRTNMNTEAFFGQGTRLTVV.